Below, 23 T cell receptor beta chains from the same sample are listed, as sequenced in a study of T cell repertoires in cytomegalovirus infection. TCRdb recomputed calls from the reads with MiXCR, one row per CDR3 protein. The data contain about 320,000 distinct CDR3 sequences, over 7.5% of them seen just once; the ten biggest clones take up around 4.1%. The sequencing sample was made of PBMCs. These TCRs come from a human donor in good health (CMV status not recorded). Some clones in this sample may be carry-over from other donors' samples.

The genes are TRBV7-6 and TRBJ2-2; D gene uncertain. Trimming shortened V by 5 bases and J by 8 bases, and 18 bases separated the two germline ends. CDR1 and CDR2 (germline): SGHVS, FNYEAQ. The CDR3 contains 15 residues. CDR3 bases: TGTGCCAGCAGCCTCCGGGCCCCCGGAGATGGGGAGCTGTTTTTT. This gives the protein CASSLRAPGDGELFF.

This clonotype has at least ten counts. The J gene is TRBJ2-6, the V gene TRBV7-2, with TRBD1 identical over 7 bases. Germline values: CDR1 SGHTA, CDR2 FQGNSA. V lost 5 bases to trimming and J lost 2 bases; unmatched junction nucleotides: 9. The CDR3 has 17 amino acids. The CDR3 DNA is TGTGCCAGCAGCACCCAACCTGGGACAGCTGGGGCCAACGTCCTGACTTTC. This translates into CASSTQPGTAGANVLTF.

This clonotype came up a few times. The rearrangement joins TRBV7-3 to TRBJ2-7; TRBD1 is a possible D gene (5 bases). Trimming took off 4 bases at V and 2 bases at J, with 12 bases between the two ends. The CDR3 runs to 14 residues. The V gene's germline CDR1 is SGHTA and CDR2 FQGTGA. CDR3 region: CASSYGPGTYEQYF. CDR3 nucleotides: TGTGCCAGCAGCTATGGACCAGGGACCTACGAGCAGTACTTC.

The chain has TRBV7-3 and TRBJ2-1, with 9 bases that match TRBD2. The germline CDR1 and CDR2 sequences are SGHTA and FQGTGA. This CDR3 is 15 amino acids long. The ends lost 5 bases at V and 10 bases at J; junction bases unmatched: 12. CDR3 DNA: TGTGCCAGCAGCCCCCGGGCGGGAGGGCCTCGGGAGCAGTTCTTC. Its translation is CASSPRAGGPREQFF.

Many counts were recorded for this clonotype. The chain links TRBV7-2 to TRBJ1-5; no clear D gene. Per the germline V gene, CDR1 is SGHTA and CDR2 is FQGNSA. CDR3 length: 11 residues. V gave up 7 bases and J gave up 14 bases, with 15 bases separating them. The chain's CDR3 is CASTSTQEKHF. CDR3 nucleotides: TGTGCCAGCACTTCGACACAAGAAAAGCATTTT.

The CDR3: CASSPSQRTGQPQHF. In nucleotides, the CDR3 is TGTGCCAGCAGCCCGTCCCAAAGGACCGGACAGCCCCAGCATTTT. The chain carries TRBV28 and TRBJ1-5; no clear D. V was cut by 6 bases and J by 7 bases, with 19 bases left in between. The germline V gene has CDR1 MDHEN and CDR2 SYDVKM. The CDR3 is 15 amino acids.

The gene calls are TRBV12-3 or TRBV12-4 and TRBJ2-1; 7 nucleotides line up with TRBD1. CDR3 length equals 14 residues. Trimming took 5 bases from V and 7 from J; bases not matched to a gene: 8. The CDR3 loop is CASSHTGALNEQFF. In DNA form, the CDR3 reads TGTGCCAGCAGTCACACAGGGGCGCTGAATGAGCAGTTCTTC.

V and J are TRBV7-2 and TRBJ2-7, with TRBD1 identical over 8 bases. Germline-derived CDR1 and CDR2 are SGHTA and FQGNSA. After removal of 5 bases from V and 0 bases from J, the junction contained 6 bases not matched to a gene. The CDR3 has 15 amino acids. The CDR3 nucleotides read TGTGCCAGCAGCCAGGGGGCGGGGCCCTCCTACGAGCAGTACTTC. Its protein is CASSQGAGPSYEQYF.

The rearrangement uses TRBV7-2 and TRBJ1-1; D unclear. CDR3 length: 14 amino acids. Trimming left V 0 bases short and J 0 bases short, with 5 bases between. CDR1 and CDR2 (germline): SGHTA, FQGNSA. The DNA for the CDR3 is TGTGCCAGCAGCTTAGCCAACCTGAACACTGAAGCTTTCTTT. Its translation is CASSLANLNTEAFF.

The chain is built from TRBV7-6 and TRBJ1-4; 11 nucleotides line up with TRBD1. In germline, CDR1 is SGHVS, CDR2 FNYEAQ. CDR3 length equals 18 residues. The ends lost 2 bases at V and 12 bases at J; junction bases unmatched: 17. CDR3 in amino acids: CASSLTGTGGVGGLELFF. CDR3 coding DNA: TGTGCCAGCAGCTTAACCGGGACAGGGGGTGTGGGCGGCCTGGAACTGTTTTTT.

As regards this clonotype: One end of the junction fails to match germline, which may point to a read error. V usage is TRBV20-1 and J usage is TRBJ2-3; tentative D call: TRBD2 (5 bases). The germline CDR1 and CDR2 sequences are DFQATT and SNEGSKA (reference sequence). The CDR3 spans 14 residues. CDR3 loop: CSAGDAGGTDTQYF. In DNA, the CDR3 is TGCAGTGCTGGAGATGCGGGTGGCACAGATACGCAGTATTTT.

This clonotype appeared a few times. The V call is TRBV4-3, the J call TRBJ2-7; 7 bases are shared with TRBD2. This CDR3 is built from 15 residues. Germline V gene data show CDR1 as LGHNA and CDR2 as YSLEER. After removal of 3 bases from V and 0 bases from J, the junction contained 5 bases not matched to a gene. CDR3 sequence: CASSQGAGSSYEQYF. The CDR3 bases are TGCGCCAGCAGCCAGGGAGCGGGGAGCTCCTACGAGCAGTACTTC.

Many counts were recorded for this clonotype. The chain has TRBV7-8 and TRBJ1-1, with D possibly TRBD1 on 5 matching bases. This CDR3 has 14 amino acids. V lost 8 bases and J lost 11, with 24 bases in between. CDR1 is SGHVS, CDR2 FQNEAQ, per germline. CDR3 sequence (DNA): TGTGCCAGCCGAAGTATCCCCGGGGCCGGTGACGCTTTCTTT. Protein sequence: CASRSIPGAGDAFF. Together with reference TRBV7-8 and TRBJ1-1, the CDR3 gives the full variable domain: GAGVSQSPRYKVAKRGQDVALRCDPISGHVSLFWYQQALGQGPEFLTYFQNEAQLDKSGLPSDRFFAERPEGSVSTLKIQRTQQEDSAVYLCASRSIPGAGDAFFGQGTRLTVV.

Only a few counts were recorded for this clonotype. This chain's CDR3 is CASSTGNSYNEQFF. The CDR3 nucleotides are TGTGCCAGTAGTACCGGCAACTCCTACAATGAGCAGTTCTTC. This sequence joins TRBV19 and TRBJ2-1; no clear D. The V gene's germline CDR1 is LNHDA and CDR2 SQIVND (reference sequence). Between the trimmed V and J ends, which lost 4 bases and 0 bases, there was a span of 7 bases. The CDR3 runs 14 residues.

This chain connects TRBV12-3 or TRBV12-4 to TRBJ1-5, with 7 positions matching TRBD1. This CDR3 comprises 15 residues. J was trimmed by 2 bases and V by 5 bases; bases with no gene match: 6. This chain's CDR3 is CASSRRGEGNQPQHF. In DNA, the CDR3 is TGTGCCAGCAGTCGCAGGGGGGAGGGCAATCAGCCCCAGCATTTT.

This chain links TRBV10-1 with TRBJ2-2, with D possibly TRBD2 on 6 matching bases. V was shortened by 3 bases and J by 4 bases, with 9 bases between the two germline ends. Germline V CDR1 and CDR2: WNHNN, SYGVQD (reference sequence). The CDR3 totals 14 residues. CDR3 nucleotide sequence: TGCGCCAGCAGTGAAAGCGGGTTCACCGGGGAGCTGTTTTTT. It specifies CASSESGFTGELFF.

There are many counts of this clonotype. The gene calls are TRBV7-2 and TRBJ2-3; D gene uncertain. In germline, CDR1 is SGHTA, CDR2 FQGNSA. The V end lost 5 bases, the J end lost 7 bases, and 19 bases lay between the germline ends. The CDR3 is made up of 15 amino acids. The CDR3 protein is CASSRLGFASYTQYF. For the CDR3, the DNA is TGTGCCAGCAGCCGATTGGGGTTCGCGTCTTATACGCAGTATTTT.

This clonotype was picked up many times. This sequence joins TRBV7-2 and TRBJ2-5; D remains ambiguous. The CDR3 loop spans 13 amino acids. The germline gives CDR1 SGHTA, CDR2 FQGNSA. Trimming shortened V by 5 bases and J by 2 bases, and 9 bases separated the two germline ends. The CDR3 DNA reads TGTGCCAGCAGCCCCTCCGGTCAAGAGACCCAGTACTTC. Translation gives CASSPSGQETQYF.

The chain is built from TRBV10-3 and TRBJ2-1, with D perhaps matching TRBD1 (5 bases). TRBJ2-7 explains the end of the DNA better; the J call may be wrong. The CDR3 has 15 amino acids. From germline, CDR1 is ENHRY and CDR2 SYGVKD. CDR3 in amino acids: CAISESDLRQGEQYF. DNA of the CDR3: TGTGCCATCAGTGAGTCGGACCTTAGGCAGGGTGAGCAGTACTTC.

V and J are TRBV18 and TRBJ2-3; 11 bases line up with TRBD2. Trimming at V came to 3 bases and at J to 7 bases, leaving 3 bases not matched to a gene. The CDR3 is made up of 14 amino acids. Germline CDR1 and CDR2: KGHSH and LQKENI. The CDR3 DNA is TGTGCCAGCTCACCCCTGACTAGCGGGAATACGCAGTATTTT. Protein product: CASSPLTSGNTQYF.

This clonotype was recorded at least ten times. This chain connects TRBV7-2 to TRBJ2-7, with D unclear. The CDR3 runs 18 residues. Germline V gene lookup returns CDR1 SGHTA and CDR2 FQGNSA. V gave up 5 bases and J gave up 2 bases, with 25 bases separating them. CDR3 loop: CASSLEVTAFSTPYEQYF. CDR3 nucleotide sequence: TGTGCCAGCAGCCTAGAGGTGACGGCCTTTAGTACACCCTACGAGCAGTACTTC. The full variable domain, in which reference TRBV7-2 and TRBJ2-7 provide the parts outside the CDR3, is GAGVSQSPSNKVTEKGKDVELRCDPISGHTALYWYRQSLGQGLEFLIYFQGNSAPDKSGLPSDRFSAERTGGSVSTLTIQRTQQEDSAVYLCASSLEVTAFSTPYEQYFGPGTRLTVT.

Only a few counts were recorded for this clonotype. This chain connects TRBV11-3 to TRBJ1-4, with 9 bases matching TRBD1. Germline values: CDR1 SGHNT, CDR2 YENEEA. The CDR3 extends over 17 amino acids. V trimming: 0 bases; J trimming: 8 bases; junction bases outside the gene matches: 10. The CDR3 nucleotides are TGTGCCAGCAGCTTAGATCATGGGGGACAGGGACGCGAAAAACTGTTTTTT. Amino acids: CASSLDHGGQGREKLFF.

This clonotype was observed at least ten times. The V call is TRBV11-1, the J call TRBJ2-1; TRBD2 aligns across 9 bases. Germline V gene sequence: CDR1 SGHAT, CDR2 FQDESV (reference sequence). The junction had 8 bases not matched to a gene; V was cut back by 2 bases and J by 9 bases. The CDR3 is made up of 15 amino acids. The CDR3 reads CASSLLRGGRGEQFF. CDR3 DNA: TGTGCCAGCAGCTTACTGCGGGGGGGCCGCGGTGAGCAGTTCTTC.